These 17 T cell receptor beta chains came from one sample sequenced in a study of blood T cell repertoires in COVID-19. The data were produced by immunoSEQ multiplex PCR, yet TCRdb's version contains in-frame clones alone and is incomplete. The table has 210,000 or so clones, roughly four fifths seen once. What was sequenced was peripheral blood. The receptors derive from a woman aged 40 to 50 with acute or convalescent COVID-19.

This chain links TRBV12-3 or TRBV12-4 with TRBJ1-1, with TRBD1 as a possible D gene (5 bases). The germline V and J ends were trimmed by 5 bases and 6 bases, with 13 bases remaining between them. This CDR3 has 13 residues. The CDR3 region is CASSPQVNSEAFF. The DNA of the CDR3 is TGTGCCAGCAGTCCACAGGTCAACTCTGAAGCTTTCTTT.

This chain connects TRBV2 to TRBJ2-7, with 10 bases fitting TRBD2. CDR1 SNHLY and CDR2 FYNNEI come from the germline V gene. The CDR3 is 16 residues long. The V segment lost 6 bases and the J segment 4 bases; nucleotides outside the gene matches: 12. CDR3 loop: CASRLEGGSGGYEQYF. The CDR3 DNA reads TGTGCCAGCAGACTCGAAGGAGGTAGCGGGGGGTACGAGCAGTACTTC.

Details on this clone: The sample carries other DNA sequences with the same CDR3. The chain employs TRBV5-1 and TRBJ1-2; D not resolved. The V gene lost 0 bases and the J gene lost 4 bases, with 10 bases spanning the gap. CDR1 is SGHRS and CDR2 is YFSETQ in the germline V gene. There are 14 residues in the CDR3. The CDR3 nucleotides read TGCGCCAGCAGCTTGGGCACGGGAAGCTATGGCTACACCTTC. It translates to CASSLGTGSYGYTF.

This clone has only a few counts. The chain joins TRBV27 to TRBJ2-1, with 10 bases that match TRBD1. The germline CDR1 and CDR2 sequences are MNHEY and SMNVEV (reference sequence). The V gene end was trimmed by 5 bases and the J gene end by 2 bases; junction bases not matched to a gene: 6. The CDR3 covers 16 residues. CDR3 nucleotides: TGTGCCAGCAGTCCCTTAGACAGGGGGCCCTACAATGAGCAGTTCTTC. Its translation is CASSPLDRGPYNEQFF.

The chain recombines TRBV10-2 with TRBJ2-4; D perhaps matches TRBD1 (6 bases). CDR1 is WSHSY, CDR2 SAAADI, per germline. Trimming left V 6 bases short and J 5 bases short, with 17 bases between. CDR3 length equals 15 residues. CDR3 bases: TGCGCCAGCAGCCCATCTGGGGACATCCAAAACATTCAGTACTTC. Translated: CASSPSGDIQNIQYF.

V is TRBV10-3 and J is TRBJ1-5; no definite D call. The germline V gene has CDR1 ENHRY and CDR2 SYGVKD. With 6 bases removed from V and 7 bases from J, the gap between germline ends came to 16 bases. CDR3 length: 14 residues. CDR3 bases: TGTGCCATCAGCGAACACCCTAGAGAACAGCCCCAGCATTTT. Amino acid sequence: CAISEHPREQPQHF.

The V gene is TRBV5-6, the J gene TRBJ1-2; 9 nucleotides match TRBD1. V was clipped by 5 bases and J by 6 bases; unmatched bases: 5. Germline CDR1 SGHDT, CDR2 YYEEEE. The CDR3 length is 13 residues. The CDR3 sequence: CASSPDRGDGYTF. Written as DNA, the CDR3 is TGTGCCAGCAGTCCGGACAGGGGTGATGGCTACACCTTC.

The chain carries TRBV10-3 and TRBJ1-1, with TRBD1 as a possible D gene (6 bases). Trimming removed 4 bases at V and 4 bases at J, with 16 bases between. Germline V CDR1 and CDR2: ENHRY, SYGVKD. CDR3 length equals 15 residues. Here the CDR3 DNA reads TGTGCCATCAGTGGGACAGAAAAAGGGGGCACTGAAGCTTTCTTT. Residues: CAISGTEKGGTEAFF.

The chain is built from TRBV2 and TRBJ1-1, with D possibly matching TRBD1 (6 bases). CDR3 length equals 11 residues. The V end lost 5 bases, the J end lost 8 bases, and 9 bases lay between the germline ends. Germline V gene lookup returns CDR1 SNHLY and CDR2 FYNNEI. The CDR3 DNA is TGTGCCAGCAGTCCAACAGGGGAAGCTTTCTTT. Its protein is CASSPTGEAFF.

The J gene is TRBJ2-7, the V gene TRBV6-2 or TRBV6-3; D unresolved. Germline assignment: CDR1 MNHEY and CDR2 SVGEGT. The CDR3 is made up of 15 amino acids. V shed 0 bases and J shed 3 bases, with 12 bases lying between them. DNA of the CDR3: TGTGCCAGCAGTTACTCGCGGCGCTCAGACTACGAGCAGTACTTC. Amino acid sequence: CASSYSRRSDYEQYF.

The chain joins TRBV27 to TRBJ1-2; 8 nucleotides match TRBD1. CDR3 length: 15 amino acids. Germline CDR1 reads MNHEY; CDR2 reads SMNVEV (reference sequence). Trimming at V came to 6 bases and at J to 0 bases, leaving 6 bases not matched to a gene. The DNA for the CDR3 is TGTGCCAGCAGGCAGACAGGGGCTTCTAACTATGGCTACACCTTC. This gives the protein CASRQTGASNYGYTF.

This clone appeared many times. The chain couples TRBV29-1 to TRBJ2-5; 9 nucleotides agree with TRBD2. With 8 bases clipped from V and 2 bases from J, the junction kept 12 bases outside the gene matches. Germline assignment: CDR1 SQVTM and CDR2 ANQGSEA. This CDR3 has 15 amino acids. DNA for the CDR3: TGCAGCCGTTCAAGTGGTAGCGGGGGTCAAGAGACCCAGTACTTC. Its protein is CSRSSGSGGQETQYF.

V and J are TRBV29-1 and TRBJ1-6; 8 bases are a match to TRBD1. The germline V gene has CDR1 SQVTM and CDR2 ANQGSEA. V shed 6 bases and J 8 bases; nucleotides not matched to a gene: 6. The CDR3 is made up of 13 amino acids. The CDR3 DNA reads TGCAGCGTCCTGACAGGGGACGATTCACCCCTCCACTTT. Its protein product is CSVLTGDDSPLHF.

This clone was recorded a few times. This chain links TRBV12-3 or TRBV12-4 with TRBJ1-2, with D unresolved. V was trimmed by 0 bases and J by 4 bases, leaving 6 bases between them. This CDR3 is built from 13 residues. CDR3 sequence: CASSLAPLYGYTF. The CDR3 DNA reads TGTGCCAGCAGTTTAGCCCCCCTCTATGGCTACACCTTC.

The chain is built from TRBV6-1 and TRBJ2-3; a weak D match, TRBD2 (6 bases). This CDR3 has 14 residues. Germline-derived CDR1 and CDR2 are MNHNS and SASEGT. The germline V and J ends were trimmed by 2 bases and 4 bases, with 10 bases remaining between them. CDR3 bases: TGTGCCAGCAGTGAAAATACGGGGGCAGATACGCAGTATTTT. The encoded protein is CASSENTGADTQYF.

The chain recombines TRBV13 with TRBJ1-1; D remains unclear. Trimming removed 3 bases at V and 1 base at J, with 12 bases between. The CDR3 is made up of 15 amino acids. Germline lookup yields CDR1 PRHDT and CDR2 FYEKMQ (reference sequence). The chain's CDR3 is CASSLRIDWNTEAFF. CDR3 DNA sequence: TGTGCCAGCAGCTTGAGGATCGACTGGAACACTGAAGCTTTCTTT.

The CDR3 DNA sequence: TGCGCCAGCAGCTTGGTGGGCAGTGGGAACACTGAAGCTTTCTTT. Translating it yields CASSLVGSGNTEAFF. The chain joins TRBV5-1 to TRBJ1-1; D uncertain. The V gene's germline CDR1 is SGHRS and CDR2 YFSETQ. CDR3 size: 15 residues. Deletions cut 0 bases from V and 1 base from J, with 10 bases between.